The next 24 T cell receptor beta chains were all read from a single sample in a study of blood T cell repertoires in COVID-19. Sequenced by immunoSEQ multiplex PCR; TCRdb stores in-frame clones only, minus some. This sample has around 700,000 clones, with about 90% found just once. Sequenced input: peripheral blood. The receptor set was obtained from a woman in her late teens or twenties with acute or convalescent COVID-19.

The V and J genes are TRBV9 and TRBJ1-1; weak D call: TRBD1 (5 bases). Germline CDR1 is SGDLS and CDR2 is YYNGEE. The CDR3 covers 15 residues. The V end was cut by 3 bases, the J end by 2 bases, with 14 bases between. CDR3 in amino acids: CASSASSGGNTEAFF. CDR3 DNA sequence: TGTGCCAGCAGCGCCAGTTCGGGGGGAAACACTGAAGCTTTCTTT.

Comments on this clone: In the same sample, other DNA sequences code for this CDR3. The chain recombines TRBV12-3 or TRBV12-4 with TRBJ1-1; D possibly corresponds to TRBD1 (6 bases). This CDR3 region has 13 residues. Trimming shortened V by 3 bases and J by 5 bases, and 10 bases separated the two germline ends. The CDR3 protein is CASSFRGRTEAFF. As DNA, the CDR3 is TGTGCCAGCAGTTTCAGGGGAAGGACTGAAGCTTTCTTT.

The chain carries TRBV18 and TRBJ2-3, with 9 bases identical to TRBD2. This CDR3 region has 14 residues. Germline CDR1 KGHSH, CDR2 LQKENI. Trimming removed 5 bases from V and 6 bases from J; junction bases left unmatched: 6. CDR3 DNA: TGTGCCAGCTCAAAGTGGCGGGAGGGCGATACGCAGTATTTT. As protein: CASSKWREGDTQYF.

J is TRBJ1-2 and V is TRBV3-1 (or the pseudogene TRBV3-2); D is unclear. Trimming removed 0 bases from V and 0 bases from J, with 8 bases in between. Germline values: CDR1 LGHDT, CDR2 YNNKEL (reference sequence). CDR3 length equals 15 residues. CDR3 bases: TGTGCCAGCAGCCAAGAGGCAGGTGCTAACTATGGCTACACCTTC. It translates to CASSQEAGANYGYTF.

The gene calls are TRBV5-1 and TRBJ1-2; a possible D gene is TRBD1 (5 bases). The CDR3 totals 17 residues. The germline V gene has CDR1 SGHRS and CDR2 YFSETQ. V gave up 0 bases and J gave up 5 bases, with 20 bases separating them. The DNA for the CDR3 is TGCGCCAGCAGCTTGGGTCAGGGCATCGTAGGATTGTATGGCTACACCTTC. Protein product: CASSLGQGIVGLYGYTF.

The rearrangement joins TRBV10-1 to TRBJ1-1; D not resolved. This CDR3 is built from 12 residues. Germline lookup yields CDR1 WNHNN and CDR2 SYGVQD (reference sequence). V lost 7 bases and J 0 bases, leaving 6 bases between the germline ends. The CDR3: CASIHMNTEAFF. As DNA, the CDR3 is TGCGCCAGCATACACATGAACACTGAAGCTTTCTTT.

A single count supports this clone. The chain employs TRBV27 and TRBJ2-3, with 7 bases that match TRBD1. Germline lookup yields CDR1 MNHEY and CDR2 SMNVEV (reference sequence). V was clipped by 0 bases and J by 2 bases; unmatched bases: 5. The CDR3 runs 16 residues. The CDR3 protein is CASSLSRTGTTDTQYF. CDR3 DNA: TGTGCCAGCAGTTTATCCCGGACAGGAACCACAGATACGCAGTATTTT.

The chain combines TRBV4-3 with TRBJ1-1; 9 nucleotides line up with TRBD1. The CDR3 is 18 amino acids. The V gene's germline CDR1 is LGHNA and CDR2 YSLEER. Trimming at V came to 3 bases and at J to 0 bases, leaving 11 bases not matched to a gene. This chain's CDR3 is CASSQDRGGNFMNTEAFF. The CDR3 region has the DNA TGCGCCAGCAGCCAGGACAGGGGAGGGAATTTTATGAACACTGAAGCTTTCTTT.

The chain links TRBV2 to TRBJ2-1; 7 bases are shared with TRBD1. V shed 5 bases, J shed 0 bases, and the junction held 1 base outside the gene matches. Per the germline V gene, CDR1 is SNHLY and CDR2 is FYNNEI. The CDR3 is 14 amino acids. The chain's CDR3 is CASSRDSSYNEQFF. The DNA for the CDR3 is TGTGCCAGCAGTCGGGACAGCTCCTACAATGAGCAGTTCTTC.

The V gene is TRBV20-1, the J gene TRBJ1-1; TRBD1 agrees at 8 bases. Germline CDR1 DFQATT, CDR2 SNEGSKA (reference sequence). V lost 3 bases and J lost 5; bases outside the gene matches: 5. The CDR3 sequence is 13 residues long. The CDR3 DNA reads TGCAGTGCTAGTAACAGGGGGACGACTGAAGCTTTCTTT. Protein sequence: CSASNRGTTEAFF.

The chain links TRBV19 to TRBJ1-2; the match to TRBD1 covers 7 bases. The germline CDR1 and CDR2 sequences are LNHDA and SQIVND (reference sequence). The CDR3 spans 14 residues. The V and J ends lost 6 bases and 4 bases, in that order; junction bases with no gene match: 8. The CDR3: CASSLQGTSYGYTF. Here the CDR3 DNA reads TGTGCCAGTAGCTTACAGGGGACGAGCTATGGCTACACCTTC.

The gene calls are TRBV5-1 and TRBJ1-1, with D perhaps matching TRBD1 (6 bases). Germline V gene data show CDR1 as SGHRS and CDR2 as YFSETQ. The CDR3 is 15 residues long. Trimming shortened V by 2 bases and J by 1 base, and 12 bases separated the two germline ends. The DNA for the CDR3 is TGCGCCAGCAGCTTCACCGGGACACAGAACACTGAAGCTTTCTTT. Translated, it gives CASSFTGTQNTEAFF.

The rearrangement joins TRBV6-2 or TRBV6-3 to TRBJ2-2, with 8 positions matching TRBD2. This CDR3 region has 16 residues. Germline CDR1 MNHEY, CDR2 SVGEGT. V lost 0 bases to trimming and J lost 4 bases; unmatched junction nucleotides: 4. The CDR3 region is CASSYSSGDFTGELFF. CDR3 nucleotides: TGTGCCAGCAGTTACTCTAGCGGGGACTTCACCGGGGAGCTGTTTTTT.

The chain employs TRBV6-4 and TRBJ1-1; possible D gene TRBD1, 5 bases. This CDR3 spans 14 amino acids. Germline CDR1 is MRHNA and CDR2 is SNTAGT. The V end was cut by 4 bases, the J end by 6 bases, with 15 bases between. The DNA for the CDR3 is TGTGCCAGCAGTGTGTCGGAGGGGTCGGCTGAAGCTTTCTTT. This translates into CASSVSEGSAEAFF.

The chain employs TRBV6-5 and TRBJ1-3; D possibly corresponds to TRBD1 (6 bases). The CDR3 covers 12 residues. Looked up from germline, CDR1 is MNHEY and CDR2 is SVGAGI. The ends were cut back, 11 bases at V and 3 bases at J, with 11 bases in the middle. The CDR3: CAVRDIGNTIYF. The CDR3, as DNA: TGTGCCGTACGGGACATTGGAAACACCATATATTTT.

The rearrangement uses TRBV5-5 and TRBJ2-2; 8 nucleotides align to TRBD1. The V and J ends lost 4 bases and 4 bases, in that order; junction bases with no gene match: 15. The V gene's germline CDR1 is SGHKS and CDR2 YYEKEE (reference sequence). The CDR3 extends over 18 amino acids. The CDR3 DNA is TGTGCCAGCAGCATTGGGGTCCAGGGGGCTGTTCGCACCGGGGAGCTGTTTTTT. It is translated as CASSIGVQGAVRTGELFF.

The chain couples TRBV7-3 to TRBJ2-5; 7 positions agree with TRBD1. V was pared by 5 bases and J by 3 bases, with 6 bases of the junction left unmatched. CDR3 length equals 14 residues. Germline loops: CDR1 SGHTA, CDR2 FQGTGA. The CDR3 is CASSPGQHEETQYF. In DNA, the CDR3 is TGTGCCAGCAGCCCGGGACAGCATGAAGAGACCCAGTACTTC. Full variable domain (rest looked up from reference TRBV7-3 and TRBJ2-5): GAGVSQTPSNKVTEKGKYVELRCDPISGHTALYWYRQSLGQGPEFLIYFQGTGAADDSGLPNDRFFAVRPEGSVSTLKIQRTERGDSAVYLCASSPGQHEETQYFGPGTRLLVL.

The J gene is TRBJ2-7, the V gene TRBV27; tentative D call: TRBD2 (6 bases). Trimming removed 6 bases from V and 5 bases from J, with 17 bases in between. The CDR3 runs to 14 residues. CDR1 is MNHEY and CDR2 is SMNVEV in the germline V gene (reference sequence). The CDR3 reads CASSRSKRTNEQYF. Here the CDR3 DNA reads TGTGCCAGCAGCAGATCAAAGAGGACTAACGAGCAGTACTTC.

The V and J genes are TRBV9 and TRBJ1-2, with 9 bases lining up with TRBD1. CDR1 is SGDLS, CDR2 YYNGEE, per germline. Trimming at V came to 4 bases and at J to 1 base, leaving 17 bases not matched to a gene. The CDR3 extends over 19 amino acids. CDR3 DNA sequence: TGTGCCAGCAGCCCGCGGACAGGGGCCAAGAAGGGCCTTAACTATGGCTACACCTTC. It encodes CASSPRTGAKKGLNYGYTF. Full variable domain (outside the CDR3, taken from reference TRBV9 and TRBJ1-2): DSGVTQTPKHLITATGQRVTLRCSPRSGDLSVYWYQQSLDQGLQFLIQYYNGEERAKGNILERFSAQQFPDLHSELNLSSLELGDSALYFCASSPRTGAKKGLNYGYTFGSGTRLTVV.

This chain's CDR3 is CASSFEGADYGYTF. The CDR3 DNA follows: TGCGCCAGCAGCTTTGAGGGGGCGGACTATGGCTACACCTTC. V gene TRBV5-1 combines with J gene TRBJ1-2; 7 bases are shared with TRBD1. J gave up 3 bases and V 2 bases, and 4 bases lay outside the gene matches. The CDR3 has 14 amino acids. CDR1 is SGHRS, CDR2 YFSETQ, per germline.

V usage is TRBV5-1 and J usage is TRBJ2-3; TRBD2 might be the D (7 bases). Germline V gene sequence: CDR1 SGHRS, CDR2 YFSETQ. V was pared by 7 bases and J by 0 bases, with 15 bases between. The CDR3 covers 15 residues. The chain's CDR3 is CASEIGGPSTDTQYF. CDR3 nucleotides: TGCGCCAGCGAGATCGGGGGGCCTAGCACAGATACGCAGTATTTT.

This chain connects TRBV6-5 to TRBJ1-4; D is unresolved. The V gene's germline CDR1 is MNHEY and CDR2 SVGAGI. V lost 0 bases, J lost 3 bases, and 11 bases lay in between. CDR3 size: 16 residues. The CDR3 DNA reads TGTGCCAGCAGTTACTCGCCTACGGGAGCTAATGAAAAACTGTTTTTT. Its protein is CASSYSPTGANEKLFF.

This rearrangement joins TRBV30 to TRBJ1-3; no definite D call. This CDR3 has 12 amino acids. CDR1 is GTSNPN and CDR2 is SVGIG in the germline V gene (reference sequence). The ends were cut back, 5 bases at V and 4 bases at J, with 9 bases in the middle. CDR3 amino acids: CAWRLQGNTIYF. For the CDR3, the DNA is TGTGCCTGGCGACTCCAGGGAAACACCATATATTTT.

The chain joins TRBV7-6 to TRBJ1-5; possible D gene TRBD1, 6 bases. V lost 5 bases and J lost 5, with 19 bases in between. The length of the CDR3 is 16 residues. Germline loops: CDR1 SGHVS, CDR2 FNYEAQ. The CDR3 nucleotides are TGTGCCAGCAGCCCGGCGGGCAGGGGAGCCTATCAGCCCCAGCATTTT. Amino acids: CASSPAGRGAYQPQHF.